A selection of T cell receptor beta chains follows, all from one sample in a study of blood T cell repertoires in COVID-19. The assay was immunoSEQ multiplex PCR, and TCRdb's table has in-frame clones only and misses some. Here the sample spans about 200,000 clones, approximately 90% being singletons. Sequencing input: PBMCs or T cells enriched from blood (not recorded which). These receptors all stem from a man in his thirties or forties who had recovered from COVID-19. CDR3s include the opening cysteine and the closing phenylalanine or tryptophan. The D gene is left open where the match is weak. The size of a clone is reported for some rows only, either as once, few or many, or as a class for expanded clones.

v_call	d_call	j_call	clone_size	cdr3_nt	cdr3_aa
TRBV5-1	TRBD1	TRBJ2-7	.	TGCGCCAGCAGCTTGGATGGGACAGCGACCTACGAGCAGTACTTC	CASSLDGTATYEQYF
TRBV5-4	TRBD2	TRBJ2-7	once	TGTGCCAGCAGCCCCGGGCTAGCGGGAACCTCCTACGAGCAGTACTTC	CASSPGLAGTSYEQYF
TRBV6-2/TRBV6-3	TRBD1	TRBJ1-1	.	TGTGCCAGCAGTTACGAGACAGGGGGAGTGAACACTGAAGCTTTCTTT	CASSYETGGVNTEAFF
TRBV11-3	.	TRBJ2-7	.	TGTGCCAGCAGCACTCCGACTGCCCCCTACGAGCAGTACTTC	CASSTPTAPYEQYF
TRBV28	.	TRBJ1-3	few	TGTGCCAGCAGTCCCACTGACAGAGGAGGAAACACCATATATTTT	CASSPTDRGGNTIYF
TRBV28	.	TRBJ1-3	.	TGTGCCAGCAGTTCCATCCCTGGGCTAAGCTCTGGAAACACCATATATTTT	CASSSIPGLSSGNTIYF
TRBV7-2	.	TRBJ1-1	.	TGTGCCAGCAGCCCTCCGGTGGGGCCGACTGAAGCTTTCTTT	CASSPPVGPTEAFF
TRBV2	TRBD2	TRBJ2-4	.	TGTGCCAGCGGGGGGGTTAAAAACATTCAGTACTTC	CASGGVKNIQYF
TRBV5-1	.	TRBJ2-2	.	TGCGCCAGCTCGACTAGTTGGGGCGGCGGGGAGCTGTTTTTT	CASSTSWGGGELFF
TRBV7-2	.	TRBJ2-7	.	TGTGCCAGCAGCCCGCGCCGAGGAGGGGATGAGCAGTACTTC	CASSPRRGGDEQYF
TRBV30	TRBD2	TRBJ2-5	.	TGTGCCTGGAGTGTACTAGCGGGGGGGCCAGAGACCCAGTACTTC	CAWSVLAGGPETQYF
TRBV12-3/TRBV12-4	.	TRBJ1-2	once	TGTGCCAGCAGTTTTTTAGACTATGGCTACACCTTC	CASSFLDYGYTF
TRBV18	TRBD1	TRBJ1-1	.	TGTGCCAGCTCACCACTAGCCCCCGGGACAGGGCGGAACACTGAAGCTTTCTTT	CASSPLAPGTGRNTEAFF
TRBV19	TRBD1	TRBJ1-1	.	TGTGCCAGTAGTCAAGCCGGGACAGGGAGAACTGAAGCTTTCTTT	CASSQAGTGRTEAFF
TRBV27	.	TRBJ1-5	.	TGTGCCAGCAGCCCCCTGGGCAGGGGAACCCAGCCCCAGCATTTT	CASSPLGRGTQPQHF
TRBV6-5	TRBD1	TRBJ1-2	.	TGTGCCAGCAGTTATCAGGGGGCGGACTATGGCTACACCTTC	CASSYQGADYGYTF
TRBV5-1	.	TRBJ2-7	.	TGCGCCAGCCGCGAAAACAGCTACGAGCAGTACTTC	CASRENSYEQYF
TRBV12-3/TRBV12-4	.	TRBJ1-5	.	TGTGCCAGCAGTCGGGCCGAGGGTCAGCCCCAGCATTTT	CASSRAEGQPQHF
TRBV6-5	.	TRBJ1-3	.	TGTGCCAGCAGTTACCGTAACCAGGGCTCTGGAAACACCATATATTTT	CASSYRNQGSGNTIYF
TRBV6-5	.	TRBJ2-2	.	TGTGCCAGCAGCCCAAACACCGGGGAGCTGTTTTTT	CASSPNTGELFF
TRBV28	.	TRBJ2-1	.	TGTGCCAGCAGTTTACCCGGGACCGACGGGGGCAATGAGCAGTTCTTC	CASSLPGTDGGNEQFF
TRBV11-2	.	TRBJ1-5	.	TGTGCCAGCAGCTTAGGGCAGGGGATCAATCAGCCCCAGCATTTT	CASSLGQGINQPQHF
TRBV7-2	.	TRBJ1-5	few	TGTGCCAGCAGCTTAGCGTCGGGGGGAGAGCAGCCCCAGCATTTT	CASSLASGGEQPQHF
TRBV7-8	TRBD2	TRBJ2-7	once	TGTGCCAGCAGCTTAGGAGGTTGGAACGGGGGGGTGTACGAGCAGTACTTC	CASSLGGWNGGVYEQYF
TRBV9	.	TRBJ2-1	.	TGTGCCAGCAGCCAAAGCGGATCTGAGTATCATGAGCAGTTCTTC	CASSQSGSEYHEQFF
TRBV5-5	TRBD1	TRBJ2-2	.	TGTGCCAGCAGCCCAGGGGACAGGCAGCGGACCGGGGAGCTGTTTTTT	CASSPGDRQRTGELFF
TRBV11-2	TRBD1	TRBJ1-1	once	TGTGCCAGCAGCCCTCGGACAGGCCGCACTGAAGCTTTCTTT	CASSPRTGRTEAFF
TRBV6-2/TRBV6-3	TRBD1	TRBJ1-1	.	TGTGCCAGCAGCTCAAGGGGGCGACAGGAGCGGAACACTGAAGCTTTCTTT	CASSSRGRQERNTEAFF
TRBV28	.	TRBJ2-1	.	TGTGCCAGCAGCCAAAACACCCAGCGCTCCTACAATGAGCAGTTCTTC	CASSQNTQRSYNEQFF
TRBV18	TRBD1	TRBJ1-2	.	TGTGCCAGCTCACCGGGACAGGCCGACGCAAACTATGGCTACACCTTC	CASSPGQADANYGYTF
TRBV30	.	TRBJ1-2	.	TGTGCCTGGAGAGGTCCCACGAGGAGCTATGGCTACACCTTC	CAWRGPTRSYGYTF
TRBV7-7	TRBD1	TRBJ2-2	.	TGTGCTAGCAGCGGAGAACGGGACAGGGTGACCGGGGAGCTGTTTTTT	CASSGERDRVTGELFF
TRBV27	TRBD1	TRBJ1-5	.	TGTGCCAGCAGTTTGAGGGACAGGGGCCAGCCCCAGCATTTT	CASSLRDRGQPQHF
TRBV7-9	TRBD1	TRBJ1-2	.	TGTGCCAGCAGCCGGGGGACAGGGGGCGTCTATGGCTACACCTTC	CASSRGTGGVYGYTF
TRBV11-2	.	TRBJ1-2	.	TGTGCCAGCAGCTCACCCAGACTGTATGGCTACACCTTC	CASSSPRLYGYTF
TRBV5-8	TRBD1	TRBJ2-3	.	TGTGCCAGCAGCCAAGGACAGGCGGCCACAGATACGCAGTATTTT	CASSQGQAATDTQYF
TRBV20-1	.	TRBJ2-3	.	TGCAGTGCTAGTACTCTAAGCCCAGATACGCAGTATTTT	CSASTLSPDTQYF
TRBV7-8	TRBD1	TRBJ1-4	once	TGTGCCAGCAGCTTACCCGGGACAGGGAATGAAAAACTGTTTTTT	CASSLPGTGNEKLFF
TRBV2	TRBD1	TRBJ1-5	.	TGTGCCAGCAGCGTTAACAGGGGTCAGCCCCAGCATTTT	CASSVNRGQPQHF
TRBV6-5	.	TRBJ2-7	.	TGTGCCAGCAGCCAGGGTAGCTCCTACGAGCAGTACTTC	CASSQGSSYEQYF
TRBV5-6	.	TRBJ1-2	.	TGTGCCAGCAGTCGGACAAAAAACTATGGCTACACCTTC	CASSRTKNYGYTF
TRBV6-5	.	TRBJ2-2	once	TGTGCCAGCAGTTACTCACGGACATTGAACACCGGGGAGCTGTTTTTT	CASSYSRTLNTGELFF
TRBV9	.	TRBJ2-3	.	TGTGCCAGCAGCGAAAGCCCTCTAAGTCTCACAGATACGCAGTATTTT	CASSESPLSLTDTQYF